This T cell receptor beta chain was profiled in a study of early T cells in non-severe SARS-CoV-2 infection (dated by TCRdb to the early 2020s). Study-level background: Because TCR sequencing was done on bulk RNA from unsorted whole blood, the alpha and beta chains could not be paired. Points the paper makes about the study in general: VDJdb matching was skewed toward anti-spike CD8 responses and likely underestimated virus-specific expansions by missing private and CD4 specificities.

Receptor libraries were prepared by 5' RACE. The sequencer listed for this sample is NextSeq 500. To correct for sequencing error and PCR bias, the TCR library protocol tagged individual cDNA molecules with unique molecular identifiers. Both TCR alpha and beta chains were sequenced, and tight co-correlation was observed between alpha and beta sequence abundances in each sample. Turning to the authors' computational methods: Decombinator V4 was used to annotate the V gene, J gene and CDR3 of the TCR sequences. TCRs were defined as expanded if a significant change between any two time points was detected under a Poisson model with p below 0.0001. Abundances of TCRs were expressed as counts per million after normalisation to the total number of TCRs sequenced in each sample. VDJdb, accessed 1 November 2021, was searched for CMV, EBV and SARS-CoV-2 annotated TCRs, excluding TCRs annotated for multiple antigens. TCRdb trimmed public reads at Q25 via fastp, called clones via MiXCR and kept in-frame beta chains. Records with the same CDR3 protein are collapsed into one entry carrying the most frequent genes and DNA. The V and J calls shown here were made by TCRdb, not taken from the authors' results. Recorded for this sample are around 77,000 distinct CDR3 sequences; around 12% of them occurred a single time. Jointly, the top ten make up about 14% of the sample.

Only a few counts were recorded for this clonotype. There is no known antigen for this receptor. Nothing much larger sits one base from this clone, and base qualities are not available. The study was a case-control design nested within a healthcare worker cohort in London, UK, with weekly nasopharyngeal swab PCR tests and blood sampling. Healthcare workers were recruited between 23 and 31 March 2020, during the week of the UK lockdown, and were followed weekly for up to roughly 15 weeks. The receptor was isolated from an adult who was a healthcare worker with PCR-confirmed SARS-CoV-2 infection or an uninfected control (not recorded which). The donor label of this sample is uncertain. Here the sequenced sample was whole blood, taken at baseline.

The nucleotides are TGTGCCAGCAGTTTATCGCCCCACCGAGGCTCGGAGACCCAGTACTTC. The encoded protein is CASSLSPHRGSETQYF. Recombination connected TRBV12-3 or TRBV12-4 to TRBJ2-5; the D gene lacks a confident call. The junction carries 18 bases between V and J, which are trimmed by 2 bases and 5 bases respectively. The cysteine opens and the phenylalanine closes a CDR3 of 16 amino acids. Kept here is only the CDR3 DNA, which spans 48 bases and is read in frame from base 1.